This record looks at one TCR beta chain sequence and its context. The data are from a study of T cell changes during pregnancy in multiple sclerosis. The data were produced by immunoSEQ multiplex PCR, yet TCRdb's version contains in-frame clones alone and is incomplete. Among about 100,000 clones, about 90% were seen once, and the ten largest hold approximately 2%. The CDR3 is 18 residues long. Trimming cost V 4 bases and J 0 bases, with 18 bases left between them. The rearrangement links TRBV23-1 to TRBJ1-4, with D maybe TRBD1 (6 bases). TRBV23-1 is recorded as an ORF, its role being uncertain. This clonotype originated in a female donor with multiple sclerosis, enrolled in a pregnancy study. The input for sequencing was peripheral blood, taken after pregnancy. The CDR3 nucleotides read TGCGCCAGCAGTCTCCGTTGGGGGCTGAGAGCAACTAATGAAAAACTGTTTTTT. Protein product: CASSLRWGLRATNEKLFF.